This TCR beta chain was found in a study of CXCR3-negative and CXCR3-positive naive CD8 T cells. Study results and limitations: Relative to memory CD8+ cells, whose diversity was much lower, both naive subsets had comparably high diversity. Naive cells, whether CXCR3-negative or CXCR3-positive, had similar TRBV-TRBJ usage, while memory cells differed. CXCR3-positive naive cells had more hydrophobic TRB CDR3s than CXCR3-negative naive cells. Cryopreservation partially lowered CXCR3 expression, so most assays used fresh PBMCs.

Within the CD8+ T cell compartment, naive cells were CD45RO-CCR7+CD27+CD95-. Germline assignment: CDR1 SNHLY and CDR2 FYNNEI. CDR3 length equals 13 residues. Regarding this clonotype: Its target is unknown.

All TRB cDNA libraries came from 5' RACE performed with UMI labels. Each CDR3 protein gets one entry in TCRdb, which reprocessed the 5' RACE reads and gives no DNA. This table holds around 120,000 distinct CDR3 sequences. The TCR comes from a human donor in good health. Some clones in this sample may be carry-over from other donors' samples. V gene TRBV2 combines with J gene TRBJ2-7. Sample: naive CXCR3+ CD8+ T cells from blood. The subset denotes: CD45RO-CCR7+CD27+CD95- naive CD8+ T cells expressing CXCR3 (TNR3+). CDR3 protein: CASIGGVSYEQYF.